The clone carrying this TCR beta chain has at least ten counts. The germline gives CDR1 MDHEN, CDR2 SYDVKM. The J segment lost 5 bases and the V segment lost 4 bases, leaving 10 bases of the junction unmatched. The CDR3 consists of 15 residues. This sample stems from a study of T-cell reconstitution after alpha-beta-depleted transplantation in children. Library preparation (for TCRbeta) was performed with unique molecular identifiers. MiXCR, run by TCRdb on the PCR reads, gives a single entry per CDR3 protein. The sample lists 240,000 or so distinct CDR3 sequences, about 12% occurring once. This TCR was recovered from a human donor who donated a stem cell graft to a child with acute lymphoblastic leukemia. The chain has TRBV28 and TRBJ2-5; 7 nucleotides align to TRBD2. The source material was PBMCs from the stem cell graft donor, sampled from the stem cell graft. The CDR3 is CASSSLWAGEETQYF. The CDR3, as DNA: TGTGCCAGCAGTTCCCTCTGGGCGGGAGAGGAGACCCAGTACTTC.